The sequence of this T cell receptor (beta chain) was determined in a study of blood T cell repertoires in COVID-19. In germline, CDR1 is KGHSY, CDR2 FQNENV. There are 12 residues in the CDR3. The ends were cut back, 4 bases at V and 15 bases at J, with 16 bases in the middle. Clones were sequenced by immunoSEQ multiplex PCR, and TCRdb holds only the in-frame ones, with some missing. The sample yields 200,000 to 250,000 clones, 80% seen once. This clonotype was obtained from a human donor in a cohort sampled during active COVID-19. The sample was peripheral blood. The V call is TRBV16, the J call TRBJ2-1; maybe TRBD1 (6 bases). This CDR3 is CASSRWPQGWFF. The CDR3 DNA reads TGTGCCAGCAGCCGATGGCCACAGGGATGGTTCTTC.